This TCR beta chain was documented in a study of blood T cell repertoires in COVID-19 (dated by TCRdb to 2019 to 2021). In the study overall: Samples from collaborators originated in the United States, Italy and Spain and spanned both the acute and convalescent phases of COVID-19. The material from the prospective study consisted of cDNA or gDNA derived from T cells, B-cell-depleted T cells, or PBMCs. Deeply sampled blood TCRbeta repertoires from subjects exposed to, actively infected with, or recovered from COVID-19 were included in the dataset. The repertoires were made available in a free public database intended to serve as a resource for research on the immune response to SARS-CoV-2. The samples were drawn from two sources: the first 160 participants of the ongoing ImmuneRACE study, and 1,000 to 1,500 subjects contributed by 6 global collaborators. Sample metadata almost always included a de-identified subject ID, COVID-19 status, age in years and sex. Where available, HLA class I and class II types were obtained from metadata supplied by the sample provider rather than from assay-based typing.

This clone has a handful of counts. Its antigen is currently not known. Base qualities are missing; no much larger clone stands one base away. Results and caveats for the whole study, not just this receptor: Clinical and demographic metadata were provided uncurated, with the amount varying by source and participant.

Trimming leaves V shorter by 5 bases and J shorter by 7 bases, with the junction holding 7 bases beyond the gene matches. There are 14 amino acids in the CDR3, from cysteine to phenylalanine inclusive. This entry keeps only the CDR3 DNA: 42 bases, framed from base 1. Taken from the germline V gene, the CDR1 and CDR2 loops are MNHEY and SVGEGT. Collaborating institutions collected whole blood in K2EDTA tubes following their own protocols. For TCRbeta analysis, collaborators shipped samples as frozen whole blood, isolated PBMCs, or DNA extracted from either of those sample types. The immunoSEQ Assay, a bias-controlled multiplex PCR, was used to amplify TCRbeta CDR3 regions from genomic DNA. The paper's processing steps were these. The number of nucleated cells in each sample was estimated by amplification of reference gene primers within the assay. Sequence reads were collapsed and filtered to measure the absolute abundance of every unique TCRbeta CDR3 rearrangement. Productive Simpson clonality was computed per sample as the square root of Simpson's diversity index over productive rearrangements. This immuneACCESS table, as held by TCRdb, lists in-frame sequences with V and J called but not all clones. Of the missing ones, under half trace to an unresolved V gene in checked studies; the others have no known cause. The V and J calls and the clone size are those of that table, but D and trimming were determined from the DNA. This sample has some 76,000 clones in its table, and more than 75% of those were observed once. 5.8% of the sample is in the top ten clones.

Material: peripheral blood. This receptor was identified in a human donor in a cohort sampled during active COVID-19. The chain links TRBV6-2 or TRBV6-3 with TRBJ2-1, with TRBD2 identical over 8 junction bases. The DNA is TGTGCCAGCAGTCAAGGGACTAGTTCGAATGAGCAGTTCTTC. Translated, this gives CASSQGTSSNEQFF.